The table lists the clone carrying this T cell receptor beta chain with a few counts. No antigen is known for it. The data stem from a study of response to subunit inactivated influenza vaccine. Study-level findings and limits: Seasonal influenza vaccination, on each occasion, was suggested by the authors to recruit few new T cells.

TCRdb analysed the RT-PCR reads with MiXCR anew, one entry per CDR3 protein. Found here are around 570,000 distinct CDR3 sequences, about 7.6% of them singletons; the top ten hold 10% to 15%. The CDR3 has 16 residues. Germline CDR1 and CDR2: MNHEY and SVGEGT. V was pared by 6 bases and J by 0 bases, with 17 bases between. This material consisted of PBMCs from blood, taken 23 months after vaccination. V and J are TRBV6-2 or TRBV6-3 and TRBJ1-2; weak D call: TRBD1 (5 bases). The clonotype comes from a man aged 45 to 70 who received an inactivated influenza vaccine. CDR3: CASSGPGSLTNYGYTF. CDR3 nucleotides: TGTGCCAGCAGCGGGCCAGGGAGTCTGACTAACTATGGCTACACCTTC.